This paragraph covers one TCR beta chain sequence. Its cognate antigen has yet to be identified. Within one base of it there is no much larger clone, and no base qualities were kept. The data derive from a study of blood T cell repertoires in COVID-19 (dated by TCRdb to 2018 to 2021). Concerning the study at large: Collaborator samples came from the United States, Italy and Spain and covered acute and convalescent phases of COVID-19. The material from the prospective study consisted of cDNA or gDNA derived from T cells, B-cell-depleted T cells, or PBMCs. The dataset comprised deeply sampled blood TCRbeta repertoires from subjects exposed to, actively infected with, or recovered from COVID-19. A freely available public database, intended as a resource for researchers studying the immune response to SARS-CoV-2, is where the repertoires were released. Samples came from the ongoing ImmuneRACE study (first 160 participants) plus 1,254 subjects from 6 global collaborators. Sample metadata almost always included a de-identified subject ID, COVID-19 status, age in years and sex. Where available, HLA class I and class II types were obtained from metadata supplied by the sample provider rather than from assay-based typing.

At one collaborating source in Seattle, patients were enrolled during active infection and were followed longitudinally through the course of disease. Whole blood was collected in K2EDTA tubes by collaborating institutions according to the institutions' own protocols. For TCRbeta analysis, collaborators shipped samples in one of three forms: frozen whole blood, isolated PBMCs, or DNA extracted from either of those sample types. The immunoSEQ Assay, a bias-controlled multiplex PCR, was used to amplify TCRbeta CDR3 regions from genomic DNA. The authors processed their data as follows. Nucleated cell counts per sample were estimated from amplification of reference gene primers within the assay. Sequence reads were collapsed and filtered to measure the absolute abundance of every unique TCRbeta CDR3 rearrangement. For each sample, productive Simpson clonality was calculated by taking the square root of Simpson's diversity index across productive rearrangements. The table was pulled from immuneACCESS by TCRdb, which kept in-frame rearrangements only. Such tables lose some clones; where checked, under half of the loss comes from unresolved V genes, and the rest has no known cause. D and trimming come from the DNA, and the V and J calls and clone size come from that table. Counted in this sample were 50,000 to 60,000 clones; roughly 80% of them appeared once. Of the sample, about 9.2% is held by the ten largest clones.

The full study reports these points: Clinical and demographic metadata were provided uncurated, with the amount varying by source and participant.

Via the germline V gene (reference sequence), CDR1 is LNHNV and CDR2 YYDKDF. Counted from cysteine to phenylalanine, this CDR3 has 17 amino acids. Solely the CDR3 DNA is kept, with 51 bases framed from the first base. Relative to germline, V is missing 3 bases and J is missing 7 bases, with 15 bases of the junction outside any gene match. The source is a man older than 75 with COVID-19, enrolled during active disease. The chain joins TRBV15 to TRBJ2-1, with 7 bases aligning to TRBD2. Sequencing was done on a sample of peripheral blood. At the DNA level, the sequence is TGTGCCACCAGCAGGGAAATTATGGGCGGGAGATTTAATGAGCAGTTCTTC. It codes for CATSREIMGGRFNEQFF. Outside the CDR3, residues come from the reference TRBV15 and TRBJ2-1 proteins, so the full variable domain is: DAMVIQNPRYQVTQFGKPVTLSCSQTLNHNVMYWYQQKSSQAPKLLFHYYDKDFNNEADTPDNFQSRRPNTSFCFLDIRSPGLGDTAMYLCATSREIMGGRFNEQFFGPGTRLTVL.